This section outlines one T cell receptor beta chain sequence together with its context. Its antigen is as yet unknown. The entry originates in a study of T cell responses to AZD1222 COVID-19 vaccine. Overall study findings and caveats: Unmutated variant regions reportedly attract nearly half of all spike-specific TCRs.

Method: immunoSEQ multiplex PCR; TCRdb's copy keeps in-frame clones and lacks some. This sample has some 180,000 clones, with around nine tenths found just once. The CDR3 is 14 amino acids. CDR1 is SGHVS, CDR2 FQNEAQ, per germline. V shed 1 base and J shed 0 bases, with 7 bases lying between them. The chain joins TRBV7-8 to TRBJ2-7; D uncertain. The sequenced sample was peripheral blood, obtained 28 days after the second dose of the MenACWY control vaccine. The sequence came from an adult who received the MenACWY meningococcal vaccine as a control. The CDR3, as DNA: TGTGCCAGCAGCTTAGTCCCCGGCTCCTACGAGCAGTACTTC. Translation gives CASSLVPGSYEQYF.